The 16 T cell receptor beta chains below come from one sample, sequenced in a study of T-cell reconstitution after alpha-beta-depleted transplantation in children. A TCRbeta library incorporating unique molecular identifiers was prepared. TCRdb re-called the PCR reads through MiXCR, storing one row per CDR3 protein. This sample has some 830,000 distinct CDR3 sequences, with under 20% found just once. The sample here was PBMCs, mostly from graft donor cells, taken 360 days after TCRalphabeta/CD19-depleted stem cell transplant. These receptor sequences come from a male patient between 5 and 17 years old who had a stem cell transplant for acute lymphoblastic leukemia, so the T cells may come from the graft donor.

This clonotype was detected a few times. CDR3 coding DNA: TGTGCCAGCAGTTACTCGAGCGGGCAAGGCTACACCTTC. Residues: CASSYSSGQGYTF. V gene TRBV6-5 combines with J gene TRBJ1-2; D not certain. V shed 0 bases and J shed 8 bases, with 10 bases lying between them. The CDR3 is 13 amino acids. Germline CDR1 reads MNHEY; CDR2 reads SVGAGI.

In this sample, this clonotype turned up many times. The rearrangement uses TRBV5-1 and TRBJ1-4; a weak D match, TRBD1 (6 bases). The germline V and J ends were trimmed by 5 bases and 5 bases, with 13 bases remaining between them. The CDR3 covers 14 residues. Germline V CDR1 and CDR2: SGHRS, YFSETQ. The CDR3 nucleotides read TGCGCCAGCAGGAAGGTGACAGGAAATGAAAAACTGTTTTTT. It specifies CASRKVTGNEKLFF.

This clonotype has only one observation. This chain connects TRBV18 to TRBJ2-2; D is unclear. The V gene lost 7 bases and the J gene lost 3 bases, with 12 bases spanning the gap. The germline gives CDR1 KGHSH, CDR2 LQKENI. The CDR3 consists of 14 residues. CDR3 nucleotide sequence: TGTGCCAGCTTGGAAGTCCGGTACACCGGGGAGCTGTTTTTT. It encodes CASLEVRYTGELFF.

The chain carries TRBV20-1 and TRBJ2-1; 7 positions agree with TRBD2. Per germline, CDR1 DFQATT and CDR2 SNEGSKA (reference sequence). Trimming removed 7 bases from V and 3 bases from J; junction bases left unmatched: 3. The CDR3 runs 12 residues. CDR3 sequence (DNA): TGCAGTGGGCTAGCGGACTACAATGAGCAGTTCTTC. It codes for CSGLADYNEQFF.

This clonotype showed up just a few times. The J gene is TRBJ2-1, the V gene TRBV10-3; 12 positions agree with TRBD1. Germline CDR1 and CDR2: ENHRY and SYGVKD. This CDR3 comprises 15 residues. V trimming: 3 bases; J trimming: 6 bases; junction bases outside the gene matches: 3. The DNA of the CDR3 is TGTGCCATCAGTGACCCGGGACAGGGGGCCAATGAGCAGTTCTTC. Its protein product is CAISDPGQGANEQFF.

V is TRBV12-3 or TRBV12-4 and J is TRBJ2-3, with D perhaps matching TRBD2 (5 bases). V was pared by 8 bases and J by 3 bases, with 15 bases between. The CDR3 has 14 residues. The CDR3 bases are TGTGCCAGCGTCTTCCGGGATAGGACAGATACGCAGTATTTT. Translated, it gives CASVFRDRTDTQYF.

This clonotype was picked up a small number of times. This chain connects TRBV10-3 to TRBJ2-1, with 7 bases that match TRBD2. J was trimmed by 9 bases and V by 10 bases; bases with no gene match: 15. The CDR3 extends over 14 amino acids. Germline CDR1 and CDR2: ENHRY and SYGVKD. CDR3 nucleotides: TGTGCCACGTCGGGCAGGACGCGGGAGAGTGAGCAGTTCTTC. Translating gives CATSGRTRESEQFF.

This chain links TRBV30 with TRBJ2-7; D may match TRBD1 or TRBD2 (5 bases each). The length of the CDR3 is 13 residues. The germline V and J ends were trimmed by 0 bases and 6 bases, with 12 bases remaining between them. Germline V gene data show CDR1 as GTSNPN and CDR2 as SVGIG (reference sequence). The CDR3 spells CAWSVEGMGEQYF. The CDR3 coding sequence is TGTGCCTGGAGTGTTGAGGGGATGGGCGAGCAGTACTTC.

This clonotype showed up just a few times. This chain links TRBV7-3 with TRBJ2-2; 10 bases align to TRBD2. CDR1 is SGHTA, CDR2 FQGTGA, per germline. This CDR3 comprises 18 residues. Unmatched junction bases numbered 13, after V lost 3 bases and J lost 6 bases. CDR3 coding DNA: TGTGCCAGCAGCTTCCGGGCTAGCGGGAGTCGGGGTCCCGGGGAGCTGTTTTTT. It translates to CASSFRASGSRGPGELFF.

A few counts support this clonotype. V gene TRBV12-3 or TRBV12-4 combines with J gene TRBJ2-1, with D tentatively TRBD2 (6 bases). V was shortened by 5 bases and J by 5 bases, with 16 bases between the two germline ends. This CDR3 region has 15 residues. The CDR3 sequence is CASSRQTRFNNEQFF. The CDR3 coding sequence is TGTGCCAGCAGTCGCCAGACTAGATTTAACAATGAGCAGTTCTTC.

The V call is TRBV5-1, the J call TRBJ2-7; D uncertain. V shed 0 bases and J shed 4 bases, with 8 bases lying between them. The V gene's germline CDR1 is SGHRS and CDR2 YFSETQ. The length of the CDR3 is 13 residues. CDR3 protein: CASSLEARYEQYF. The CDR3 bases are TGCGCCAGCAGCTTGGAGGCCAGATACGAGCAGTACTTC. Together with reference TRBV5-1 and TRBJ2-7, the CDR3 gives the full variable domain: KAGVTQTPRYLIKTRGQQVTLSCSPISGHRSVSWYQQTPGQGLQFLFEYFSETQRNKGNFPGRFSGRQFSNSRSEMNVSTLELGDSALYLCASSLEARYEQYFGPGTRLTVT.

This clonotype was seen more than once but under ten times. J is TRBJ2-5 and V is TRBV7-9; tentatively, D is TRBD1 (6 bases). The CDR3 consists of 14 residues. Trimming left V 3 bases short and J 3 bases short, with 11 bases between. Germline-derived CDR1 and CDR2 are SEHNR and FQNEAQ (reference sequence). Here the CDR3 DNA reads TGTGCCAGCAGCTTGAGGGGGACAAAAGAGACCCAGTACTTC. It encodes CASSLRGTKETQYF.

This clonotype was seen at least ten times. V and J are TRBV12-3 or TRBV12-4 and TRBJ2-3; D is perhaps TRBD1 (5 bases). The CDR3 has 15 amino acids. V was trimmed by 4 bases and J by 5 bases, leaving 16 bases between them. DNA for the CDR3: TGTGCCAGCAGTTGGGGCCGCAGAACGCGAGATACGCAGTATTTT. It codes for CASSWGRRTRDTQYF.

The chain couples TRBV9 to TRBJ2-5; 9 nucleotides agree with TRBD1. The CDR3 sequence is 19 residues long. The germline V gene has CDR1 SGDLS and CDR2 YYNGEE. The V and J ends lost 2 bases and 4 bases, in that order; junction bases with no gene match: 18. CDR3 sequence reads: CASSVKLRTGAWALETQYF. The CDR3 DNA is TGTGCCAGCAGCGTCAAACTCCGGACAGGGGCGTGGGCTTTAGAGACCCAGTACTTC.

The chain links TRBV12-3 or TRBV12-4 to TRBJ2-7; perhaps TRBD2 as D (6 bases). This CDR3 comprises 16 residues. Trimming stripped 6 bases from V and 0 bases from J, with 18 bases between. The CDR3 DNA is TGTGCCAGCAGCCCTCTTTCTGGGACTCGCTCCTACGAGCAGTACTTC. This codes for CASSPLSGTRSYEQYF.

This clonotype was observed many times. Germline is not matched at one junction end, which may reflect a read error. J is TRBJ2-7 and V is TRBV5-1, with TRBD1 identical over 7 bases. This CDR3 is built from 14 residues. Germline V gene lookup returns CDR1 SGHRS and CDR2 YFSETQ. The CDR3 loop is CASSLDRSSYEQYF. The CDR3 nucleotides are TGTGCCAGCAGCTTGGACAGGAGCTCCTACGAGCAGTACTTC.